Each of the 22 T cell receptor beta chains below was sequenced from the same sample in a study of post-analysis software for immune sequencing data. Study-wide results and caveats: Controls had lower frequencies than patients of roughly five TRBV segments, which included TRBV5-6, TRBV5-1 and TRBV20-1.

Built from TCR beta cDNA, the libraries had unique molecular identifiers in them. TCRdb re-derived calls from the PCR reads in MiXCR, one entry per CDR3 protein. This sample yields about 820,000 distinct CDR3 sequences, of which about 53% are seen a single time; approximately 4.2% belongs to the top ten. Their specific antigens are unknown. Sequenced input: blood. The origin of the receptors is a girl aged 5-17 years with multiple sclerosis.

The gene calls are TRBV19 and TRBJ1-5; TRBD1 is a possible D gene (6 bases). Trimming removed 6 bases at V and 0 bases at J, with 15 bases between. The germline V gene has CDR1 LNHDA and CDR2 SQIVND (reference sequence). The CDR3 is 16 amino acids. This chain's CDR3 is CASSTTQGFSNQPQHF. As DNA, the CDR3 is TGTGCCAGTAGCACAACTCAGGGGTTTAGCAATCAGCCCCAGCATTTT.

The table lists this clonotype with a count of one. V gene TRBV29-1 combines with J gene TRBJ1-2; D gene unclear. The CDR3 is 10 residues long. Germline values: CDR1 SQVTM, CDR2 ANQGSEA. Deletions cut 1 base from V and 8 bases from J, with 5 bases between. CDR3 loop: CSVEGTGYTF. For the CDR3, the DNA is TGCAGCGTTGAAGGGACGGGCTACACCTTC.

V usage is TRBV29-1 and J usage is TRBJ1-2; a weak D match, TRBD1 (5 bases). This CDR3 is 13 amino acids long. The V end lost 8 bases, the J end lost 4 bases, and 17 bases lay between the germline ends. Looked up from germline, CDR1 is SQVTM and CDR2 is ANQGSEA. The CDR3 coding sequence is TGCAGCAGGTCGGGGGGGTACGGCTATGGCTACACCTTC. Translating it yields CSRSGGYGYGYTF.

V and J are TRBV4-2 and TRBJ2-1; weak D call: TRBD2 (6 bases). Germline CDR1 reads LGHNA; CDR2 reads YNFKEQ. The CDR3 contains 13 residues. Between the trimmed V and J ends, which lost 3 bases and 8 bases, there was a span of 11 bases. CDR3: CASSHPERDEQFF. CDR3 coding DNA: TGTGCCAGCAGCCACCCTGAGCGGGATGAGCAGTTCTTC.

The rearrangement links TRBV5-4 to TRBJ1-1, with a weak D call TRBD1 (6 bases). The CDR3 extends over 13 amino acids. V was pared by 0 bases and J by 6 bases, with 9 bases between. CDR1 and CDR2 (germline): SGHNT, YYREEE (reference sequence). Here the CDR3 DNA reads TGTGCCAGCAGCTTGGACAGGGTATCTGAAGCTTTCTTT. This codes for CASSLDRVSEAFF.

The chain joins TRBV7-9 to TRBJ2-7, with 9 bases matching TRBD1. After removal of 5 bases from V and 6 bases from J, the junction contained 11 bases not matched to a gene. CDR3 length: 15 residues. Germline V CDR1 and CDR2: SEHNR, FQNEAQ (reference sequence). The CDR3, as DNA: TGTGCCAGCAGCCCCCGGGACAGGGTTCCATCCGAGCAGTACTTC. It specifies CASSPRDRVPSEQYF.

This sequence joins TRBV5-1 and TRBJ1-4; D gene ambiguous. This CDR3 spans 14 amino acids. CDR1 and CDR2 from the germline V gene are SGHRS and YFSETQ. The germline V and J ends were trimmed by 2 bases and 0 bases, with 5 bases remaining between them. CDR3 sequence reads: CASSFGSTNEKLFF. In DNA form, the CDR3 reads TGCGCCAGCAGCTTCGGCTCAACTAATGAAAAACTGTTTTTT.

This clonotype appeared a few times. The chain employs TRBV20-1 and TRBJ2-5; the match to TRBD1 covers 10 bases. The V gene end was trimmed by 2 bases and the J gene end by 5 bases; junction bases not matched to a gene: 14. CDR1 and CDR2 (germline): DFQATT, SNEGSKA (reference sequence). This CDR3 is built from 17 residues. CDR3 sequence reads: CSARSDRTGGAPETQYF. CDR3 sequence (DNA): TGCAGTGCTAGATCCGATCGGACAGGGGGTGCCCCGGAGACCCAGTACTTC.

The J gene is TRBJ2-3, the V gene TRBV29-1, with 8 bases aligning to TRBD2. The CDR3 spans 17 residues. CDR1 and CDR2 from the germline V gene are SQVTM and ANQGSEA. Losses at the gene ends were 0 bases for V and 1 base for J; bases not matched to a gene: 9. The CDR3 here is CSVEEGRASGRTDTQYF. The CDR3 DNA sequence: TGCAGCGTTGAAGAAGGGAGGGCTAGCGGGCGCACAGATACGCAGTATTTT.

The V and J genes are TRBV5-1 and TRBJ2-6; 9 nucleotides align to TRBD1. Looked up from germline, CDR1 is SGHRS and CDR2 is YFSETQ. The CDR3 has 17 amino acids. V lost 4 bases and J lost 2; bases outside the gene matches: 7. CDR3 protein: CASSEKQGAAGANVLTF. CDR3 bases: TGCGCCAGCAGCGAGAAACAGGGGGCAGCTGGGGCCAACGTCCTGACTTTC.

A remark on this clonotype: One end of the junction fails to match germline, which may point to a read error. The CDR3 DNA reads TGCGCCAGCAGCTTGGCGCGGACTAGCTCCAACGAGCAGTACTTC. This codes for CASSLARTSSNEQYF. The genes are TRBV5-1 and TRBJ2-7; 8 nucleotides agree with TRBD2. This CDR3 is built from 15 residues. The germline CDR1 and CDR2 sequences are SGHRS and YFSETQ.

This clonotype was counted between two and nine times. This chain links TRBV14 with TRBJ1-2; TRBD1 matches 8 bases. Germline lookup yields CDR1 SGHDN and CDR2 FVKESK. The CDR3 extends over 15 amino acids. Trimming at V came to 0 bases and at J to 5 bases, leaving 5 bases not matched to a gene. CDR3 nucleotide sequence: TGTGCCAGCAGCCAAGAAGGACAGGGTAGTTATGGCTACACCTTC. It is translated as CASSQEGQGSYGYTF.

This clonotype was detected a few times. V gene TRBV3-1 combines with J gene TRBJ2-7, with 11 bases matching TRBD2. The V and J ends lost 3 bases and 0 bases, in that order; junction bases with no gene match: 4. The CDR3 has 16 amino acids. Per the germline V gene, CDR1 is LGHDT and CDR2 is YNNKEL (reference sequence). CDR3 in amino acids: CASSHPTSGSSYEQYF. CDR3 sequence (DNA): TGTGCCAGCAGCCACCCTACTAGCGGGAGCTCCTACGAGCAGTACTTC.

As for this clonotype: An end of the junction differs from the germline gene, which may be a read error. The chain joins TRBV6-5 to TRBJ2-7; 7 positions agree with TRBD1. The CDR3 is 16 residues long. The germline gives CDR1 MNHEY, CDR2 SVGAGI. The CDR3 DNA follows: TGTGCCAGCAGCTACTCCACCGGGACAGTCTCCTACGAGCAGTACTTC. This gives the protein CASSYSTGTVSYEQYF.

The CDR3 is CASSAGIGGPVYEQYF. The CDR3 DNA reads as TGTGCCAGCAGCGCGGGAATCGGGGGGCCAGTCTACGAGCAGTACTTC. The V and J genes are TRBV9 and TRBJ2-7; possible D gene TRBD2, 7 bases. Trimming shortened V by 3 bases and J by 3 bases, and 19 bases separated the two germline ends. The CDR3 totals 16 residues. Germline V CDR1 and CDR2: SGDLS, YYNGEE.

On this clonotype: The junction shows a germline mismatch at one end, possibly a read error. The chain couples TRBV12-3 or TRBV12-4 to TRBJ1-1; 12 bases agree with TRBD1. The CDR3 runs to 13 residues. This CDR3 reads CASRLGDRGPAFF. DNA of the CDR3: TGTGCCAGCAGGTTAGGGGACAGGGGGCCGGCTTTCTTT.

This clonotype has only one observation. The chain couples TRBV6-5 to TRBJ2-5; 13 nucleotides agree with TRBD2. This CDR3 comprises 16 residues. The V gene's germline CDR1 is MNHEY and CDR2 SVGAGI. The J segment lost 5 bases and the V segment lost 6 bases, leaving 9 bases of the junction unmatched. DNA of the CDR3: TGTGCCAGCAGCTGGACTAGCGGGAGAGTAGGGGAGACCCAGTACTTC. Protein: CASSWTSGRVGETQYF.

As regards this clonotype: At one end the junction does not follow the germline gene, possibly because of a read error. The V and J genes are TRBV29-1 and TRBJ2-3, with D maybe TRBD2 (6 bases). In germline, CDR1 is SQVTM, CDR2 ANQGSEA. This CDR3 region has 15 residues. Here the CDR3 DNA reads TGCAGCGTCGAAGGGCCGGGAGCGAGTACAGATACGCAGTATTTT. Amino acid sequence: CSVEGPGASTDTQYF.

The V call is TRBV6-5, the J call TRBJ1-5; a possible D gene is TRBD1 (5 bases). The V end was cut by 3 bases, the J end by 1 base, with 10 bases between. CDR3 length: 15 residues. CDR1 is MNHEY, CDR2 SVGAGI, per germline. CDR3 nucleotides: TGTGCCAGCAGTTATGCCGGGACGAGCAATCAGCCCCAGCATTTT. It codes for CASSYAGTSNQPQHF.

CDR3 bases: TGTGCCAGCAGTTACGACGGGACTAGCGGACCGCTTGGCAAGCAGTACTTC. Translating it yields CASSYDGTSGPLGKQYF. J is TRBJ2-7 and V is TRBV6-5, with 11 bases that match TRBD2. The CDR3 runs 17 residues. Unmatched junction bases numbered 14, after V lost 2 bases and J lost 8 bases. Germline assignment: CDR1 MNHEY and CDR2 SVGAGI.

This clonotype was seen a handful of times. V usage is TRBV2 and J usage is TRBJ2-5; 13 positions agree with TRBD2. Germline V gives CDR1 SNHLY, CDR2 FYNNEI. V lost 5 bases and J lost 1; bases outside the gene matches: 4. This CDR3 is 16 amino acids long. DNA of the CDR3: TGTGCCAGCAGTTGGACTAGCGGGGGTTCCCAAGAGACCCAGTACTTC. It encodes CASSWTSGGSQETQYF.

This chain connects TRBV29-1 to TRBJ2-3; TRBD2 agrees at 11 bases. Germline-derived CDR1 and CDR2 are SQVTM and ANQGSEA. The CDR3 has 15 amino acids. The J segment lost 5 bases and the V segment lost 3 bases, leaving 7 bases of the junction unmatched. The CDR3 is CSVDGSGGAGDTQYF. As DNA, the CDR3 is TGCAGCGTTGATGGTAGCGGGGGGGCTGGAGATACGCAGTATTTT.